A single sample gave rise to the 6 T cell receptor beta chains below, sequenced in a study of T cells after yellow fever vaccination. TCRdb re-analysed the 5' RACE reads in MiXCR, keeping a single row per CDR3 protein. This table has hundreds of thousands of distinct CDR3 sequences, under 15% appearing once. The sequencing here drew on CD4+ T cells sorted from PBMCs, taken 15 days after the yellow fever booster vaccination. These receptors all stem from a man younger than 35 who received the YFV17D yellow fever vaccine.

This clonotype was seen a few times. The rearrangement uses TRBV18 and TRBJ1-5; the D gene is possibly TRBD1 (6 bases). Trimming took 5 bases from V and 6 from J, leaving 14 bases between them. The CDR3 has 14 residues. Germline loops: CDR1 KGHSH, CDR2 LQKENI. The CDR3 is CASSAQGNGQPQHF. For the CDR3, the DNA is TGTGCCAGCTCAGCACAGGGTAATGGTCAGCCCCAGCATTTT.

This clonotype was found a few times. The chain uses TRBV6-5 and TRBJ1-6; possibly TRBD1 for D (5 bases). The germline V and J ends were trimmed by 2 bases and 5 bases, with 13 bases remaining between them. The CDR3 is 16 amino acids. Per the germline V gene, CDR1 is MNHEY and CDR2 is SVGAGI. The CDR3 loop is CASSYNQGPNNSPLHF. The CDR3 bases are TGTGCCAGCAGTTACAACCAGGGTCCCAATAATTCACCCCTCCACTTT.

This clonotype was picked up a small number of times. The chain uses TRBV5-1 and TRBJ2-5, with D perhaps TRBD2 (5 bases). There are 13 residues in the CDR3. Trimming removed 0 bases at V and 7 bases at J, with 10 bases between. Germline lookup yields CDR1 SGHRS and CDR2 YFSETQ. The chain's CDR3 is CASSLDLAGTQYF. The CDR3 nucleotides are TGCGCCAGCAGCTTGGATCTGGCGGGGACCCAGTACTTC.

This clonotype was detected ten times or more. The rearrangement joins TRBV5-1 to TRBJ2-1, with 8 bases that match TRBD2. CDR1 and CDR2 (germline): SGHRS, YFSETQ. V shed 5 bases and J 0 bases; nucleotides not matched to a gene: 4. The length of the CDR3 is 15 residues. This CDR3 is CASSLLAGSYNEQFF. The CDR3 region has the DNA TGCGCCAGCAGTCTTCTAGCGGGCTCCTACAATGAGCAGTTCTTC.

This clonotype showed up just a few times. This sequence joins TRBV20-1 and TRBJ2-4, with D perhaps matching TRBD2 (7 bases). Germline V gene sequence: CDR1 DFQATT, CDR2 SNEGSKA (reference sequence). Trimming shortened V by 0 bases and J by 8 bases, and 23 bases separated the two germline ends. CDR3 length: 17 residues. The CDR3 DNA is TGCAGTGCTAGAGACCTTGGTGGGGGGGGCGAATCCGACATTCAGTACTTC. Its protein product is CSARDLGGGGESDIQYF.

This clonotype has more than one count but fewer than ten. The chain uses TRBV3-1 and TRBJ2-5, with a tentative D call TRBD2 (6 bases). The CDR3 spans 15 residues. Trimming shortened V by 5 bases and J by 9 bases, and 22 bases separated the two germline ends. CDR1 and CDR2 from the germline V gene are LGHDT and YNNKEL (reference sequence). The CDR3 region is CASSSPAEGRASQYF. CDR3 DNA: TGTGCCAGCAGCTCCCCCGCGGAGGGACGGGCCTCCCAGTACTTC.